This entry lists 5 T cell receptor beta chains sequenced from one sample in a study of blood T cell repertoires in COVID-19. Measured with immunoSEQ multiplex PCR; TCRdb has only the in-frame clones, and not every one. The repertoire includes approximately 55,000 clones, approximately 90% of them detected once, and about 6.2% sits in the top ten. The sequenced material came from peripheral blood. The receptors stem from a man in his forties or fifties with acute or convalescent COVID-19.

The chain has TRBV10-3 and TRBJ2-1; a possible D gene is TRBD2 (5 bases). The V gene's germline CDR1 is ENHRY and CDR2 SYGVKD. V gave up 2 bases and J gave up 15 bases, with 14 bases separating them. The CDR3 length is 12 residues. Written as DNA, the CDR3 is TGTGCCATCAGTGAGCTAGCAATTATATGGTTCTTC. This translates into CAISELAIIWFF.

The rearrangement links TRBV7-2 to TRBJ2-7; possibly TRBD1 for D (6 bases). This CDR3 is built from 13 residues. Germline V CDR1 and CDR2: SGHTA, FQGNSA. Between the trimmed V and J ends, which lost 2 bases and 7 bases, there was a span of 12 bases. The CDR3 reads CASSLRGGGEQYF. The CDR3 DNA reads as TGTGCCAGCAGCTTACGTGGGGGCGGGGAGCAGTACTTC.

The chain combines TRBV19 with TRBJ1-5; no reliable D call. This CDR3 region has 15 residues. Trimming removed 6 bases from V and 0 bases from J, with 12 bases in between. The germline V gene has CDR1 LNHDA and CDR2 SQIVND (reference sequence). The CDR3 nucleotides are TGTGCCAGTAGCGCCGTAGGAGGTAGCAATCAGCCCCAGCATTTT. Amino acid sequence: CASSAVGGSNQPQHF.

The CDR3 loop reads CASSVTDSGTYEQYF. In nucleotides, the CDR3 is TGTGCCAGCAGCGTGACGGATAGCGGTACCTACGAGCAGTACTTC. The chain is built from TRBV9 and TRBJ2-7, with D perhaps TRBD2 (6 bases). V was trimmed by 2 bases and J by 2 bases, leaving 14 bases between them. The CDR3 totals 15 residues. Germline V lookup: CDR1 SGDLS, CDR2 YYNGEE.

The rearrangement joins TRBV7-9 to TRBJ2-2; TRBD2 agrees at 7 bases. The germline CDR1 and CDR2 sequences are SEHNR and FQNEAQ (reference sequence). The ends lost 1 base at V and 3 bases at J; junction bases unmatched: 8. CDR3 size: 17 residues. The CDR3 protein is CASSLVFRTRDTGELFF. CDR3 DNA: TGTGCCAGCAGCTTAGTCTTTAGGACTAGAGACACCGGGGAGCTGTTTTTT.